This T cell receptor (beta chain) was observed in a study of Ad26.COV2.S vaccination and SARS-CoV-2 variants. The CDR3 contains 16 residues. The ends were cut back, 6 bases at V and 6 bases at J, with 22 bases in the middle. Looked up from germline, CDR1 is MNHEY and CDR2 is SVGEGT. Whole-study results and caveats: Total responses of T cells may have been underestimated by the analyses of TCR breadth and depth. Spike-specific TCR breadth in vaccine recipients exceeded that seen in placebo recipients. Similar non-spike TCR breadth was observed in recipients of vaccine and of placebo.

Data came from immunoSEQ multiplex PCR; TCRdb stores just in-frame clones and leaves some out. Altogether about 350,000 clones are present, around 92% being singletons, with the ten largest covering 3.9%. This clone showed up just once. Its antigen is currently unknown. The J gene is TRBJ2-3, the V gene TRBV6-2 or TRBV6-3; D is perhaps TRBD2 (6 bases). The TCR sequence derives from a human donor who had recovered from COVID-19. The specimen was peripheral blood, collected after recovery from COVID-19. The CDR3 here is CASSRWELRRGDTQYF. As DNA, the CDR3 is TGTGCCAGCAGCCGATGGGAGTTACGACGGGGGGATACGCAGTATTTT.